This is a list of T cell receptor beta chains from one sample in a study of cytomegalovirus exposure and HLA in healthy donors. Generated by immunoSEQ multiplex PCR, the TCRdb table keeps only in-frame clones and is missing some. The data hold 7,000 or so clones, with roughly half observed a single time. The specimen was PBMCs. These receptors originate from a young man in good health and CMV-seropositive. CDR3s include the opening cysteine and the closing phenylalanine or tryptophan. Each record gives: clone size, J gene, D gene, V gene, CDR3 protein, CDR3 DNA. A D gene is named only where the DNA matches it firmly. Not all rows give a size; the values are once, few, many and, for expanded clones, a class.

- TRBJ2-1 - TRBV4-3 CASSQVVVAGEQFF TGCGCCAGCAGCCAAGTGGTCGTGGCGGGTGAGCAGTTCTTC
few TRBJ2-6 - TRBV11-2 CASSLLRRGPNSGANVLTF TGTGCCAGCAGCTTATTAAGGCGGGGGCCCAACTCTGGGGCCAACGTCCTGACTTTC
few TRBJ2-1 TRBD2 TRBV6-5 CASTAGGQTYNEQFF TGTGCCAGCACTGCGGGAGGACAAACCTACAATGAGCAGTTCTTC
- TRBJ1-1 - TRBV16 CASSQSFRGEAFF TGTGCCAGCAGCCAATCATTCAGAGGTGAAGCTTTCTTT
few TRBJ1-5 - TRBV25-1 CASSDRRVEQPQHF TGTGCCAGCAGTGACCGCAGGGTGGAACAGCCCCAGCATTTT
once TRBJ1-4 - TRBV6-5 CASSPSFATNEKLFF TGTGCCAGCAGTCCAAGCTTTGCAACTAATGAAAAACTGTTTTTT
- TRBJ2-5 - TRBV20-1 CSATNEETQYF TGCAGTGCTACTAACGAAGAGACCCAGTACTTC
- TRBJ2-1 - TRBV29-1 CSDSSYNEQFF TGCAGCGACAGCTCCTACAATGAGCAGTTCTTC
- TRBJ1-2 - TRBV29-1 CSVEGGDSYGYTF TGCAGCGTTGAAGGGGGCGACTCCTATGGCTACACCTTC
few TRBJ2-1 TRBD2 TRBV29-1 CSVEEGAGDNEQFF TGCAGCGTTGAAGAGGGAGCGGGGGACAATGAGCAGTTCTTC
- TRBJ1-4 TRBD1 TRBV4-3 CASSQEGRGREKLFF TGCGCCAGCAGCCAAGAGGGCAGGGGGAGAGAAAAACTGTTTTTT
- TRBJ1-1 - TRBV2 CASSSGEAFF TGTGCCAGCAGTAGCGGTGAAGCTTTCTTT
- TRBJ1-1 - TRBV18 CASSPGQSTEAFF TGTGCCAGCTCACCGGGACAATCCACTGAAGCTTTCTTT
- TRBJ2-2 TRBD1 TRBV30 CAWGQALPGELFF TGTGCCTGGGGACAGGCACTACCCGGGGAGCTGTTTTTT
large TRBJ1-1 - TRBV30 CAWRTVTEAFF TGTGCCTGGAGAACAGTCACTGAAGCTTTCTTT
- TRBJ1-5 - TRBV4-1 CASSQAGTLTPQPQHF TGCGCCAGCAGCCAAGCCGGGACACTCACCCCTCAGCCCCAGCATTTT
- TRBJ1-2 - TRBV30 CAWSQGRILYTF TGTGCCTGGAGCCAGGGCAGAATTCTCTACACCTTC